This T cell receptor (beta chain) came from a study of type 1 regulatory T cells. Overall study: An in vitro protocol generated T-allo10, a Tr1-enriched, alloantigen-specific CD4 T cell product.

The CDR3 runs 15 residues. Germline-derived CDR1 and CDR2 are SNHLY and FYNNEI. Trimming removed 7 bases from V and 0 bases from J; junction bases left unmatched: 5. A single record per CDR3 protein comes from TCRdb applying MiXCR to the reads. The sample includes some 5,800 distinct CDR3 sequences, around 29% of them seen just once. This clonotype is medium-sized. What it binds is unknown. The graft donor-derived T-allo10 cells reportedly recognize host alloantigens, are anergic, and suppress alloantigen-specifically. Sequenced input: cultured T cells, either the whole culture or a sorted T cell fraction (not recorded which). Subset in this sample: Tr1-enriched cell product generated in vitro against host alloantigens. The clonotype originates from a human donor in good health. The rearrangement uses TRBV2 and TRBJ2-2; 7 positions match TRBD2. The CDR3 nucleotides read TGTGCCAGCACCTCTGGACTAGCGAACACCGGGGAGCTGTTTTTT. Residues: CASTSGLANTGELFF.